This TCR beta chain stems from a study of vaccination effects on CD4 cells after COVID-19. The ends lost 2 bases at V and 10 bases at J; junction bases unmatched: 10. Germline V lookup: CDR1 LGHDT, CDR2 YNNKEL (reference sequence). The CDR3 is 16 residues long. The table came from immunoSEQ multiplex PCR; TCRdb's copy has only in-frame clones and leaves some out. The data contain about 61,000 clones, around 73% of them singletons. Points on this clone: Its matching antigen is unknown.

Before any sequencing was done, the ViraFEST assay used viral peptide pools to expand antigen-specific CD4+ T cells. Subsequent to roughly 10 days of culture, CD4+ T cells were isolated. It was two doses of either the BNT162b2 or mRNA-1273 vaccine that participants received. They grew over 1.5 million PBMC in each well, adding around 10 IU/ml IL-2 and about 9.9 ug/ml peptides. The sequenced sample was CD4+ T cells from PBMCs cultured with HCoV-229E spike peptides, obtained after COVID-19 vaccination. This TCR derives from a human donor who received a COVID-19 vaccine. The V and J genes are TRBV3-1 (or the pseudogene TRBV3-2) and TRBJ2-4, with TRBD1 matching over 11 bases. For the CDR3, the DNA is TGTGCCAGCAGCCAAATGGCGGGGGGACAGGGGGGGATTCAGTACTTC. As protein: CASSQMAGGQGGIQYF.